Sequencing of this TCR beta chain was carried out in a study of tumour-infiltrating T cells in Burkitt lymphoma. Background on the study: Repertoire clonality predicted overall and progression-free survival.

Germline lookup yields CDR1 MNHEY and CDR2 SMNVEV (reference sequence). This CDR3 region has 14 residues. The V gene lost 7 bases and the J gene lost 7 bases, with 20 bases spanning the gap. TCRdb's table, derived via immunoSEQ multiplex PCR, lists solely in-frame clones and lacks some. Among a few thousand clones listed, 24% were seen once. The TCR comes from a human donor with diffuse large B-cell lymphoma. Material: tumor tissue. The chain joins TRBV27 to TRBJ2-7; D might be TRBD2 (6 bases). This chain's CDR3 is CASKGTGVLGEQYF. The DNA of the CDR3 is TGTGCCAGCAAAGGTACGGGAGTCCTGGGGGAGCAGTACTTC.